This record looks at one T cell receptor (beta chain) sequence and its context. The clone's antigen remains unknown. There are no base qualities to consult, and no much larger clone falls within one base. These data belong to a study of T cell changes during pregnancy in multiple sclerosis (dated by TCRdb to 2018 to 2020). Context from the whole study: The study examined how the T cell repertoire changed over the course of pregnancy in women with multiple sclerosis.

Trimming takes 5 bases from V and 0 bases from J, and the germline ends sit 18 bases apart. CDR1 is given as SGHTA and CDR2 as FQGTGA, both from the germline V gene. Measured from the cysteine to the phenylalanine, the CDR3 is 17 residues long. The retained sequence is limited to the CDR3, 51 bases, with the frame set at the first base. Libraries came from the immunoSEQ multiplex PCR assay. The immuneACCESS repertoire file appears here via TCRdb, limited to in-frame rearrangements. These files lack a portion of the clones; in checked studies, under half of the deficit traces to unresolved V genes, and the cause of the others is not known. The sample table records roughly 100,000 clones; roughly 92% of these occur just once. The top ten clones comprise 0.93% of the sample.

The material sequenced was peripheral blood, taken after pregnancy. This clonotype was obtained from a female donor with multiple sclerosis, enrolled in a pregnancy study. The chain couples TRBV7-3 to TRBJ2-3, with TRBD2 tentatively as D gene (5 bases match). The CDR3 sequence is CASSPSRSGPSTDTQYF. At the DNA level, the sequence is TGTGCCAGCAGCCCATCCCGAAGCGGTCCTAGCACAGATACGCAGTATTTT. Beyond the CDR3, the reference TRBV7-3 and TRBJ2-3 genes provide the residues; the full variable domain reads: GAGVSQTPSNKVTEKGKYVELRCDPISGHTALYWYRQSLGQGPEFLIYFQGTGAADDSGLPNDRFFAVRPEGSVSTLKIQRTERGDSAVYLCASSPSRSGPSTDTQYFGPGTRLTVL.